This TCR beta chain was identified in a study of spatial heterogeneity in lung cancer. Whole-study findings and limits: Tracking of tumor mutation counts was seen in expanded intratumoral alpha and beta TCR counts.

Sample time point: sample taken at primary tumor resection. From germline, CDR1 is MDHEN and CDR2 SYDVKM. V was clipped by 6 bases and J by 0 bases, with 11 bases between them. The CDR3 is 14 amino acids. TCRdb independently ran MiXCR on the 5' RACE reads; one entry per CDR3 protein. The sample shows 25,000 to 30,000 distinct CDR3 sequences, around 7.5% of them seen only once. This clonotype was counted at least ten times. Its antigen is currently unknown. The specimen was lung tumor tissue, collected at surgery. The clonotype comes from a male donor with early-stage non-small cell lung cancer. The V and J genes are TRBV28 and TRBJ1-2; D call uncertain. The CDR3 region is CASRPPTANYGYTF. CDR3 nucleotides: TGTGCCAGCAGGCCTCCGACGGCTAACTATGGCTACACCTTC.